Below are 27 T cell receptor beta chains sequenced from a single sample in a study of memory CD4+ T cells and cytomegalovirus serostatus. Method: immunoSEQ multiplex PCR; TCRdb's copy keeps in-frame clones and lacks some. The sample carries about 39,000 clones, about 73% recorded once. Single viable CD3+CD4+CD8-CD45RO+ cells were sorted as the memory CD4+ T cells. The source material was memory CD4+ T cells from blood. These receptors were obtained from an adult in good health and CMV-seronegative.

The V call is TRBV19, the J call TRBJ2-5; 7 nucleotides agree with TRBD1. After removal of 4 bases from V and 3 bases from J, the junction contained 2 bases not matched to a gene. The CDR3 loop spans 13 amino acids. Germline CDR1 reads LNHDA; CDR2 reads SQIVND (reference sequence). The chain's CDR3 is CASSTGTEETQYF. The CDR3 DNA sequence: TGTGCCAGTAGTACAGGGACAGAAGAGACCCAGTACTTC.

This sequence joins TRBV7-8 and TRBJ1-6, with TRBD1 identical over 7 bases. CDR1 is SGHVS and CDR2 is FQNEAQ in the germline V gene. The CDR3 totals 20 residues. V shed 7 bases, J shed 7 bases, and the junction held 25 bases outside the gene matches. CDR3 in amino acids: CASILLAHRRDSALNSPLHF. CDR3 bases: TGTGCCAGCATCCTGCTCGCCCATCGTCGGGACAGCGCACTAAATTCACCCCTCCACTTT.

This clone came up once. This chain uses TRBV2 with TRBJ2-1, with D unresolved. Germline-derived CDR1 and CDR2 are SNHLY and FYNNEI. Trimming removed 7 bases from V and 7 bases from J, with 8 bases in between. This CDR3 comprises 11 residues. For the CDR3, the DNA is TGTGCCAGCAAGCTAGGTAATGAGCAGTTCTTC. It yields the protein CASKLGNEQFF.

The chain employs TRBV5-1 and TRBJ1-6; D is undetermined. V lost 0 bases to trimming and J lost 11 bases, with 12 bases between them. The CDR3 is 14 residues long. Looked up from germline, CDR1 is SGHRS and CDR2 is YFSETQ. DNA for the CDR3: TGCGCCAGCAGCTTGGGAGAGAAGAGCCCACCCCTCCACTTT. Translated: CASSLGEKSPPLHF. The full variable domain, rest sourced from reference TRBV5-1 and TRBJ1-6, is KAGVTQTPRYLIKTRGQQVTLSCSPISGHRSVSWYQQTPGQGLQFLFEYFSETQRNKGNFPGRFSGRQFSNSRSEMNVSTLELGDSALYLCASSLGEKSPPLHFGNGTRLTVT.

The chain uses TRBV18 and TRBJ2-3; 12 nucleotides match TRBD2. The J segment lost 5 bases and the V segment lost 1 base, leaving 7 bases of the junction unmatched. The germline V gene has CDR1 KGHSH and CDR2 LQKENI. This CDR3 is 17 amino acids long. CDR3 amino acids: CASSPLPSGGAVDTQYF. The DNA for the CDR3 is TGTGCCAGCTCACCACTCCCTAGCGGGGGGGCGGTAGATACGCAGTATTTT.

The rearrangement links TRBV30 to TRBJ1-1, with 9 bases that match TRBD1. CDR3 length: 14 residues. Per the germline V gene, CDR1 is GTSNPN and CDR2 is SVGIG (reference sequence). V was clipped by 0 bases and J by 5 bases; unmatched bases: 4. This CDR3 is CAWSVGTGWTEAFF. In DNA, the CDR3 is TGTGCCTGGAGTGTAGGGACAGGGTGGACTGAAGCTTTCTTT.

The chain employs TRBV30 and TRBJ1-5; D call uncertain. V lost 4 bases and J 2 bases, leaving 6 bases between the germline ends. CDR3 length: 12 amino acids. Germline-derived CDR1 and CDR2 are GTSNPN and SVGIG (reference sequence). The CDR3 region has the DNA TGTGCCTGGAACGACCGCAATCAGCCCCAGCATTTT. Its protein is CAWNDRNQPQHF.

The J gene is TRBJ1-2, the V gene TRBV5-6; D is perhaps TRBD1 (5 bases). The CDR3 totals 16 residues. Germline V lookup: CDR1 SGHDT, CDR2 YYEEEE. V lost 0 bases and J lost 4, with 16 bases in between. CDR3 nucleotides: TGTGCCAGCAGCTTGGGGGACTTGACAGAATCCTATGGCTACACCTTC. Its protein is CASSLGDLTESYGYTF.

The chain has TRBV29-1 and TRBJ2-3; TRBD2 matches 11 bases. The CDR3 totals 14 residues. V lost 4 bases and J lost 3; bases outside the gene matches: 3. Germline V CDR1 and CDR2: SQVTM, ANQGSEA. The chain's CDR3 is CSVGIAGGTDTQYF. DNA of the CDR3: TGCAGCGTTGGGATAGCGGGGGGGACAGATACGCAGTATTTT.

This clone showed up just once. The rearrangement joins TRBV5-1 to TRBJ2-3, with TRBD1 matching 10 bases. Germline V CDR1 and CDR2: SGHRS, YFSETQ. V lost 1 base and J lost 1; bases outside the gene matches: 9. This CDR3 contains 18 residues. This chain's CDR3 is CASSLSPSTGGGTDTQYF. The CDR3 bases are TGCGCCAGCAGCTTGTCCCCATCGACAGGGGGCGGCACAGATACGCAGTATTTT.

The rearrangement uses TRBV10-1 and TRBJ2-1, with 15 positions matching TRBD2. The V gene's germline CDR1 is WNHNN and CDR2 SYGVQD (reference sequence). V shed 7 bases and J 5 bases; nucleotides not matched to a gene: 6. CDR3 length: 16 residues. CDR3 nucleotide sequence: TGCGCCAGCACTCCAAGGACTAGCGGGGGGGACAATGAGCAGTTCTTC. Translation: CASTPRTSGGDNEQFF.

This chain connects TRBV25-1 to TRBJ1-5; the D gene is possibly TRBD1 (6 bases). Germline CDR1 reads MGHDK; CDR2 reads SYGVNS. V was pared by 4 bases and J by 1 base, with 8 bases between. The CDR3 is 14 residues long. The CDR3 region has the DNA TGTGCCAGCAGTGGGACAGAAAGCAATCAGCCCCAGCATTTT. Its translation: CASSGTESNQPQHF.

The chain is built from TRBV19 and TRBJ2-7; possible D gene TRBD1, 6 bases. This CDR3 is built from 14 residues. V lost 3 bases and J 2 bases, leaving 11 bases between the germline ends. The germline V gene encodes CDR1 LNHDA and CDR2 SQIVND (reference sequence). In DNA, the CDR3 is TGTGCCAGTAGTATGCAGGGGCCCGCCTACGAGCAGTACTTC. As protein: CASSMQGPAYEQYF.

In this sample, this clone turned up once. The rearrangement uses TRBV11-3 and TRBJ2-1; 8 bases align to TRBD1. J was trimmed by 6 bases and V by 5 bases; bases with no gene match: 9. Germline V gives CDR1 SGHNT, CDR2 YENEEA. This CDR3 region has 15 residues. The CDR3 protein is CASSPGQGSGNEQFF. CDR3 DNA sequence: TGTGCCAGCAGCCCAGGACAGGGAAGTGGCAATGAGCAGTTCTTC.

The chain recombines TRBV9 with TRBJ2-7, with D possibly TRBD2 on 5 matching bases. This CDR3 contains 14 residues. Trimming left V 0 bases short and J 2 bases short, with 9 bases between. The germline CDR1 and CDR2 sequences are SGDLS and YYNGEE. The CDR3 is CASSVEVGTYEQYF. DNA for the CDR3: TGTGCCAGCAGCGTAGAAGTCGGGACCTACGAGCAGTACTTC.

The rearrangement links TRBV14 to TRBJ2-7; D not certain. CDR3 length: 12 amino acids. V was shortened by 4 bases and J by 4 bases, with 8 bases between the two germline ends. Per germline, CDR1 SGHDN and CDR2 FVKESK. The CDR3 protein is CASSPGLYEQYF. CDR3 bases: TGTGCCAGCAGCCCGGGCCTATACGAGCAGTACTTC.

The sample holds a few counts of this clone. The chain is built from TRBV30 and TRBJ1-2; possibly TRBD1 for D (6 bases). Trimming shortened V by 2 bases and J by 4 bases, and 14 bases separated the two germline ends. The CDR3 length is 14 residues. The germline V gene encodes CDR1 GTSNPN and CDR2 SVGIG (reference sequence). The CDR3 spells CAWSPGVTGYGYTF. CDR3 DNA: TGTGCCTGGAGTCCAGGGGTTACGGGCTATGGCTACACCTTC. The full variable domain, with the rest looked up from reference TRBV30 and TRBJ1-2, is SQTIHQWPATLVQPVGSPLSLECTVEGTSNPNLYWYRQAAGRGLQLLFYSVGIGQISSEVPQNLSASRPQDRQFILSSKKLLLSDSGFYLCAWSPGVTGYGYTFGSGTRLTVV.

This clone was found a few times. The chain joins TRBV11-2 to TRBJ1-4; 7 bases agree with TRBD1. The CDR3 extends over 15 amino acids. V was pared by 4 bases and J by 6 bases, with 8 bases of the junction left unmatched. Germline V CDR1 and CDR2: SGHAT, FQNNGV. The CDR3 spells CASSSGGRGYEKLFF. Here the CDR3 DNA reads TGTGCCAGCAGCTCGGGGGGCAGGGGGTATGAAAAACTGTTTTTT.

V usage is TRBV21-1 and J usage is TRBJ1-1. TRBV21-1 has pseudogene status. This CDR3 contains 14 residues. The DNA for the CDR3 is TGTGCCAGCAGCACCGTCAAGACGAACACTGAAGCTTTCTTT. Its translation: CASSTVKTNTEAFF.

The chain recombines TRBV25-1 with TRBJ1-2; D may be TRBD1 (6 bases). Trimming removed 6 bases from V and 4 bases from J, with 18 bases in between. The CDR3 extends over 15 amino acids. Germline CDR1 reads MGHDK; CDR2 reads SYGVNS. The CDR3 DNA is TGTGCCAGCAGCCGACAGGTGGGATCGGGCTATGGCTACACCTTC. It translates to CASSRQVGSGYGYTF.

This clone was observed a single time. The chain recombines TRBV9 with TRBJ2-1; 10 bases align to TRBD2. The CDR3 covers 16 residues. Germline V gene sequence: CDR1 SGDLS, CDR2 YYNGEE. V was pared by 1 base and J by 0 bases, with 1 base of the junction left unmatched. The CDR3 loop reads CASSVSGGASYNEQFF. The CDR3 DNA sequence: TGTGCCAGCAGCGTAAGCGGGGGGGCCTCCTACAATGAGCAGTTCTTC.

The rearrangement links TRBV5-6 to TRBJ1-4; no firm D call. The CDR3 covers 12 residues. Germline CDR1 SGHDT, CDR2 YYEEEE. V was trimmed by 2 bases and J by 4 bases, leaving 3 bases between them. CDR3 coding DNA: TGTGCCAGCAGCTTAGGTAATGAAAAACTGTTTTTT. This codes for CASSLGNEKLFF.

The chain carries TRBV6-5 and TRBJ1-1; D is uncertain. The germline gives CDR1 MNHEY, CDR2 SVGAGI. The CDR3 consists of 14 residues. V was clipped by 0 bases and J by 1 base, with 6 bases between them. The CDR3 region is CASSYSEANTEAFF. CDR3 DNA: TGTGCCAGCAGTTACTCGGAAGCGAACACTGAAGCTTTCTTT.

The chain uses TRBV7-9 and TRBJ1-2; D uncertain. The germline V and J ends were trimmed by 3 bases and 2 bases, with 10 bases remaining between them. CDR3 length: 14 residues. Germline V CDR1 and CDR2: SEHNR, FQNEAQ (reference sequence). CDR3 nucleotides: TGTGCCAGCAGCTTGGTAGGGTACAACTATGGCTACACCTTC. Translation gives CASSLVGYNYGYTF. The complete variable domain, with remaining parts taken from reference TRBV7-9 and TRBJ1-2, reads DTGVSQNPRHKITKRGQNVTFRCDPISEHNRLYWYRQTLGQGPEFLTYFQNEAQLEKSRLLSDRFSAERPKGSFSTLEIQRTEQGDSAMYLCASSLVGYNYGYTFGSGTRLTVV.

The chain couples TRBV5-1 to TRBJ2-5; D gene unclear. Germline lookup yields CDR1 SGHRS and CDR2 YFSETQ. The CDR3 runs 13 residues. Trimming shortened V by 0 bases and J by 1 base, and 4 bases separated the two germline ends. In nucleotides, the CDR3 is TGCGCCAGCAGCTTGGGGGCCCAAGAGACCCAGTACTTC. Residues: CASSLGAQETQYF.

J is TRBJ1-2 and V is TRBV5-4; D perhaps matches TRBD1 (5 bases). V gave up 3 bases and J gave up 4 bases, with 13 bases separating them. The CDR3 extends over 14 amino acids. Germline V gene sequence: CDR1 SGHNT, CDR2 YYREEE (reference sequence). The CDR3 is CASSSEGRVYGYTF. The CDR3 DNA sequence: TGTGCCAGCAGCTCGGAGGGGAGAGTCTATGGCTACACCTTC.

V is TRBV30 and J is TRBJ1-2; D not certain. This CDR3 has 14 residues. V gave up 2 bases and J gave up 0 bases, with 10 bases separating them. The germline gives CDR1 GTSNPN, CDR2 SVGIG (reference sequence). CDR3 coding DNA: TGTGCCTGGAGTCGGCAGCAAGCTAACTATGGCTACACCTTC. Translating it yields CAWSRQQANYGYTF.